The rows below give T cell receptor beta chains drawn from one sample of a study of T cell responses to AZD1222 COVID-19 vaccine. The table came from immunoSEQ multiplex PCR; TCRdb's copy has only in-frame clones and leaves some out. Altogether 140,000 to 150,000 clones are present, 90% to 95% being singletons, with the ten largest covering 12%. The sample in question was peripheral blood, obtained after recovery from COVID-19. These receptors all stem from an adult who had recovered from COVID-19. Each CDR3 is given with its conserved first and last residue. D genes are given only for firm matches. Size is omitted from some rows. Given values are once, few, many or a class for expanded clones.

NA,TRBD2,TRBV2,TRBJ2-1,TGTGCCACTTCGGGACTAGCGGGACAGGGGTTCTTC,CATSGLAGQGFF
few,TRBD2,TRBV9,TRBJ2-7,TGTGCCAGCAGCGTCGGCGGGGGAGTCGAGCAGTACTTC,CASSVGGGVEQYF
few,TRBD1,TRBV12-5,TRBJ2-7,TGTGCTAGTGCCCGGACAGGGATCCACGAGCAGTACTTC,CASARTGIHEQYF
NA,TRBD1,TRBV11-2,TRBJ2-7,TGTGCCAGCAGCGCCGACAGGGGGCACGAGCAGTACTTC,CASSADRGHEQYF
NA,NA,TRBV5-1,TRBJ2-3,TGCGCCAGCAGCTTGGGCCCTGCTAAGAGCACAGATACGCAGTATTTT,CASSLGPAKSTDTQYF
few,TRBD1,TRBV2,TRBJ1-4,TGTGCCAGCAGTGTCCCCTCTGACAGGGAAGGTGAAAAACTGTTTTTT,CASSVPSDREGEKLFF
NA,TRBD1,TRBV7-8,TRBJ1-6,TGTGCCAGCAGCCGAGGGAGGGGGCGCGAGGGAGGGACACCCCTCCACTTT,CASSRGRGREGGTPLHF
once,NA,TRBV28,TRBJ2-7,TGTGCCAGCAGTTTGGACCCGGAGGCCTACGAGCAGTACTTC,CASSLDPEAYEQYF
NA,NA,TRBV18,TRBJ1-6,TGTGCTACTTCACAGAGGGAAAATTCACCCCTCCACTTT,CATSQRENSPLHF
NA,TRBD1,TRBV7-2,TRBJ1-5,TGTGCCAGCAGCTATGGACAGGGGACTCAGCCCCAGCATTTT,CASSYGQGTQPQHF
NA,NA,TRBV7-2,TRBJ2-7,TGTGCCAGCAGCTTCCATTCATCCGAGCAGTACTTC,CASSFHSSEQYF
NA,TRBD2,TRBV2,TRBJ2-1,TGTGCCAGCCAGGGACTAGCGGGTTACAATGAGCAGTTCTTC,CASQGLAGYNEQFF
few,TRBD2,TRBV10-3,TRBJ2-7,TGTGCCATCAAAATAACGACTAGCGGGACCTACGAGCAGTACTTC,CAIKITTSGTYEQYF
NA,NA,TRBV7-9,TRBJ2-2,TGTGCCAGCAGCTTACCGAGACTAGGAACCGGGGAGCTGTTTTTT,CASSLPRLGTGELFF
once,NA,TRBV19,TRBJ1-1,TGTGCCAGTAGTGTTGGGGGAACCATGAACACTGAAGCTTTCTTT,CASSVGGTMNTEAFF
few,NA,TRBV15,TRBJ2-5,TGTGCCACCAGCAGAGAGGGGGCTCCTGGCGAGACCCAGTACTTC,CATSREGAPGETQYF
NA,TRBD1,TRBV7-3,TRBJ1-1,TGTGCCAGCAGCACGGACAGGGGAACTGAAGCTTTCTTT,CASSTDRGTEAFF
once,NA,TRBV27,TRBJ1-3,TGTGCCAGCAGTTTAACATTTACTGGAAACACCATATATTTT,CASSLTFTGNTIYF
NA,NA,TRBV11-2,TRBJ2-7,TGTGCCAGCAGCCCTCTCCGCAGGGCCTACGAGCAGTACTTC,CASSPLRRAYEQYF
NA,NA,TRBV7-2,TRBJ1-6,TGTGCCAGCAGCTTGATGGGAAGAGTCTCACCCCTCCACTTT,CASSLMGRVSPLHF
NA,TRBD1,TRBV6-5,TRBJ1-1,TGTGCCGTACAAGGGGGCCGGAACACTGAAGCTTTCTTT,CAVQGGRNTEAFF
NA,TRBD2,TRBV9,TRBJ2-3,TGTGCCAGCAGTGTAGCGGGAGAGGGGACAGATACGCAGTATTTT,CASSVAGEGTDTQYF
NA,NA,TRBV2,TRBJ1-3,TGTGCCAGCAAGGAAGGGACAAGCTCTGGAAACACCATATATTTT,CASKEGTSSGNTIYF
NA,TRBD2,TRBV5-6,TRBJ2-1,TGTGCCAGCAGCTTGGCCGGAGCGGGAGGCTACAATGAGCAGTTCTTC,CASSLAGAGGYNEQFF
NA,TRBD1,TRBV2,TRBJ1-1,TGTGCCAGCAGCTGGACAGGGGAAGTTAGCACTGAAGCTTTCTTT,CASSWTGEVSTEAFF
NA,TRBD2,TRBV19,TRBJ2-3,TGTGCCAGTAGTATGTTGGCGGGAGCCACCACAGATACGCAGTATTTT,CASSMLAGATTDTQYF
NA,NA,TRBV5-1,TRBJ2-1,TGCGCCAGCAGCACGCTCCAGGGGAATGAGCAGTTCTTC,CASSTLQGNEQFF
NA,TRBD2,TRBV7-8,TRBJ2-7,TGTGCCAGCAGCCGGGGGGATCTCGAGCAGTACTTC,CASSRGDLEQYF
NA,NA,TRBV29-1,TRBJ2-7,TGCAGCGCCCTAGGACGCTCCTACGAGCAGTACTTC,CSALGRSYEQYF